This T cell receptor beta chain was identified in a study of control samples from healthy donors and cancer patients. CDR3 length: 15 amino acids. Germline V CDR1 and CDR2: SGHNT, YYREEE (reference sequence). V lost 3 bases to trimming and J lost 3 bases, with 16 bases between them. TCRdb's copy holds only in-frame clones and misses some; the assay was immunoSEQ multiplex PCR. The table records approximately 170,000 clones, roughly 89% of them present only once. The sequenced sample was blood. The origin of this receptor is a woman in her 50s in good health. The chain carries TRBV5-4 and TRBJ2-7, with D possibly TRBD2 on 7 matching bases. The CDR3 sequence: CASSSLGGAVYEQYF. In nucleotides, the CDR3 is TGTGCCAGCAGCTCACTAGGGGGGGCCGTCTACGAGCAGTACTTC.